The 26 T cell receptor beta chains reported below all come from one sample, sequenced in a study of cytomegalovirus exposure and HLA in healthy donors. PCR amplification relied on 60 Vbeta primers (plus 13 Jbeta primers). Sequenced by immunoSEQ multiplex PCR; TCRdb stores in-frame clones only, minus some. The sample contains more than 90,000 clones, 76% of which appear only once. Sequences were obtained from PBMCs. These receptors were taken from a man in his forties or fifties in good health and CMV-seronegative.

The chain uses TRBV7-3 and TRBJ1-2; maybe TRBD1 (5 bases). The CDR3 has 14 residues. Looked up from germline, CDR1 is SGHTA and CDR2 is FQGTGA. V was cut by 1 base and J by 4 bases, with 10 bases left in between. CDR3 loop: CASSLMEGPYGYTF. CDR3 DNA: TGTGCCAGCAGCTTAATGGAGGGGCCCTATGGCTACACCTTC.

CDR3 residues: CAWSPSGVSNTEAFF. Written as DNA, the CDR3 is TGTGCCTGGAGTCCGTCCGGGGTTTCGAACACTGAAGCTTTCTTT. The chain is built from TRBV30 and TRBJ1-1; D is unclear. This CDR3 has 15 residues. Per germline, CDR1 GTSNPN and CDR2 SVGIG (reference sequence). Between the trimmed V and J ends, which lost 2 bases and 1 base, there was a span of 14 bases.

DNA of the CDR3: TGTGCCATCAGTCAGGGACAGATGAACACTGAAGCTTTCTTT. It translates to CAISQGQMNTEAFF. The chain links TRBV10-3 to TRBJ1-1, with 7 positions matching TRBD1. CDR1 is ENHRY and CDR2 is SYGVKD in the germline V gene. V lost 5 bases and J lost 0; bases outside the gene matches: 3. The CDR3 runs 14 residues.

The chain combines TRBV28 with TRBJ2-2; 7 nucleotides align to TRBD1. The CDR3 runs 14 residues. J was trimmed by 7 bases and V by 7 bases; bases with no gene match: 9. Per germline, CDR1 MDHEN and CDR2 SYDVKM. CDR3 amino acids: CASNSGQADGELFF. The CDR3 nucleotides read TGTGCCAGCAACAGTGGACAGGCGGACGGGGAGCTGTTTTTT.

The V gene is TRBV4-3, the J gene TRBJ2-7, with 8 bases aligning to TRBD1. V was pared by 3 bases and J by 6 bases, with 7 bases of the junction left unmatched. CDR3 length: 14 amino acids. Per germline, CDR1 LGHNA and CDR2 YSLEER. CDR3 residues: CASSQRQGWSEQYF. For the CDR3, the DNA is TGCGCCAGCAGCCAGAGACAGGGGTGGTCCGAGCAGTACTTC.

This chain links TRBV9 with TRBJ2-7; no clear D. This CDR3 comprises 13 residues. CDR1 SGDLS and CDR2 YYNGEE come from the germline V gene. Trimming shortened V by 0 bases and J by 5 bases, and 9 bases separated the two germline ends. This CDR3 reads CASSVGAADEQYF. CDR3 bases: TGTGCCAGCAGCGTAGGGGCAGCCGACGAGCAGTACTTC.

The sample holds one count of this clone. The final CDR3 position lacks the conserved phenylalanine or tryptophan, pointing to a likely read error. V is TRBV29-1 and J is TRBJ2-7, with TRBD1 matching 9 bases. CDR1 and CDR2 (germline): SQVTM, ANQGSEA. The trim removed 2 bases at V and 5 bases at J, leaving 4 bases unmatched. This CDR3 has 13 residues. CDR3 coding DNA: TGCAGCGTTGAAATGACAGGGGGGGACGAGCAGTACCTC. It is translated as CSVEMTGGDEQYL.

The chain recombines TRBV25-1 with TRBJ1-2; D unresolved. Per the germline V gene, CDR1 is MGHDK and CDR2 is SYGVNS. This CDR3 has 13 residues. The V end was cut by 6 bases, the J end by 4 bases, with 12 bases between. The CDR3 spells CASRLEGGYGYTF. Written as DNA, the CDR3 is TGTGCCAGCAGATTAGAGGGAGGCTATGGCTACACCTTC.

Details on this clone: At one end the junction does not follow the germline gene, possibly because of a read error. The same CDR3 can be traced to other DNA sequences in this sample. This chain joins TRBV4-3 and TRBJ2-2, with unresolved D. CDR3 length: 16 amino acids. Germline CDR1 and CDR2: LGHNA and YSLEER. The CDR3 nucleotides read TGCGCCAGTAGCCAAGATCTGGCAGTCCCCACCGGGGAGCTGTTTTTT. It translates to CASSQDLAVPTGELFF.

The chain combines TRBV7-9 with TRBJ2-5, with TRBD1 matching over 7 bases. V was clipped by 5 bases and J by 3 bases; unmatched bases: 6. The CDR3 is 14 residues long. Germline V lookup: CDR1 SEHNR, CDR2 FQNEAQ (reference sequence). CDR3 loop: CASSHFTGEETQYF. Written as DNA, the CDR3 is TGTGCCAGCAGCCATTTTACAGGGGAAGAGACCCAGTACTTC.

This rearrangement joins TRBV29-1 to TRBJ2-7; 9 positions agree with TRBD1. Germline CDR1 reads SQVTM; CDR2 reads ANQGSEA. This CDR3 spans 13 amino acids. With 4 bases clipped from V and 4 bases from J, the junction kept 5 bases outside the gene matches. The CDR3 protein is CSVVDRGGYEQYF. The CDR3 DNA reads as TGCAGCGTTGTGGACAGGGGAGGGTACGAGCAGTACTTC.

The rearrangement joins TRBV21-1 to TRBJ2-7; TRBD1 is the table's D call, not checked against the DNA. TRBV21-1 represents a pseudogene. This CDR3 has 18 residues. CDR3 loop: CASSKRRTGLVKPYEQYF. CDR3 coding DNA: TGTGCCAGCAGCAAGAGAAGGACAGGGCTGGTTAAACCCTACGAGCAGTACTTC.

The chain carries TRBV14 and TRBJ2-3, with D tentatively TRBD1 (6 bases). CDR3 length equals 16 residues. Germline CDR1 and CDR2: SGHDN and FVKESK. V lost 5 bases, J lost 2 bases, and 17 bases lay in between. This chain's CDR3 is CASSRDRGQITDTQYF. In nucleotides, the CDR3 is TGTGCCAGCAGCAGGGACCGGGGACAAATCACAGATACGCAGTATTTT.

This chain connects TRBV2 to TRBJ1-5; unclear D gene. CDR3 length: 14 amino acids. Germline assignment: CDR1 SNHLY and CDR2 FYNNEI. Trimming cost V 7 bases and J 2 bases, with 12 bases left between them. CDR3 coding DNA: TGTGCCAGCACCGGAGGGCTAGGCAATCAGCCCCAGCATTTT. Protein sequence: CASTGGLGNQPQHF.

The CDR3 loop is CASSSHGLAGGPYEQYF. In DNA form, the CDR3 reads TGTGCCAGCAGCTCCCATGGACTAGCGGGGGGGCCATACGAGCAGTACTTC. This sequence joins TRBV7-9 and TRBJ2-7; TRBD2 agrees at 15 bases. The CDR3 totals 17 residues. The germline gives CDR1 SEHNR, CDR2 FQNEAQ (reference sequence). Germline trimming cut 4 bases from V and 4 bases from J; bases unmatched to any gene: 8.

The chain is built from TRBV6-6 and TRBJ1-3, with D unclear. Per the germline V gene, CDR1 is MNHNY and CDR2 is SVGAGI (reference sequence). This CDR3 is 12 amino acids long. The ends were cut back, 2 bases at V and 15 bases at J, with 14 bases in the middle. In DNA form, the CDR3 reads TGTGCCAGCAGTTACACCGGGAACCTCGCATATTTT. It yields the protein CASSYTGNLAYF.

The rearrangement uses TRBV6-6 and TRBJ1-2, with TRBD1 identical over 7 bases. Trimming cost V 5 bases and J 8 bases; bases outside gene matches: 14. The CDR3 is 15 residues long. Germline V lookup: CDR1 MNHNY, CDR2 SVGAGI (reference sequence). CDR3 loop: CASSPDSTGVKGYTF. CDR3 in DNA: TGTGCCAGCAGTCCCGACTCTACAGGGGTGAAGGGCTACACCTTC.

The rearrangement joins TRBV5-4 to TRBJ1-1; D possibly corresponds to TRBD1 (6 bases). CDR1 is SGHNT and CDR2 is YYREEE in the germline V gene (reference sequence). V lost 4 bases to trimming and J lost 1 base, with 8 bases between them. The CDR3 spans 13 residues. The chain's CDR3 is CASSRDTNTEAFF. Written as DNA, the CDR3 is TGTGCCAGCAGCCGGGACACGAACACTGAAGCTTTCTTT. Together with reference TRBV5-4 and TRBJ1-1, the CDR3 gives the full variable domain: ETGVTQSPTHLIKTRGQQVTLRCSSQSGHNTVSWYQQALGQGPQFIFQYYREEENGRGNFPPRFSGLQFPNYSSELNVNALELDDSALYLCASSRDTNTEAFFGQGTRLTVV.

This sequence joins TRBV7-3 and TRBJ1-4; D ambiguous. The CDR3 has 15 amino acids. Germline values: CDR1 SGHTA, CDR2 FQGTGA. Trimming left V 5 bases short and J 8 bases short, with 18 bases between. CDR3 sequence reads: CASSLVGSVREKLFF. CDR3 in DNA: TGTGCCAGCAGCCTAGTTGGTAGTGTTCGCGAAAAACTGTTTTTT. The full variable domain, completed using reference TRBV7-3 and TRBJ1-4, is GAGVSQTPSNKVTEKGKYVELRCDPISGHTALYWYRQSLGQGPEFLIYFQGTGAADDSGLPNDRFFAVRPEGSVSTLKIQRTERGDSAVYLCASSLVGSVREKLFFGSGTQLSVL.

The V call is TRBV7-6, the J call TRBJ2-5; D gene uncertain. The CDR3 runs 15 residues. Germline loops: CDR1 SGHVS, CDR2 FNYEAQ. Trimming removed 1 base at V and 7 bases at J, with 16 bases between. CDR3 nucleotide sequence: TGTGCCAGCAGCTTAGTTAGCCCGGTCGTGGGGACCCAGTACTTC. Translating it yields CASSLVSPVVGTQYF.

In this sample, this clone turned up a few times. The chain employs TRBV4-3 and TRBJ2-4, with D possibly TRBD2 on 6 matching bases. V lost 0 bases to trimming and J lost 16 bases, with 16 bases between them. This CDR3 spans 13 amino acids. Germline V gene data show CDR1 as LGHNA and CDR2 as YSLEER. Here the CDR3 reads CASSQDPQGEVYF. DNA for the CDR3: TGCGCCAGCAGCCAAGATCCCCAAGGGGAGGTCTACTTC.

The chain carries TRBV4-2 and TRBJ2-3, with 7 bases aligning to TRBD1. With 4 bases clipped from V and 6 bases from J, the junction kept 7 bases outside the gene matches. CDR1 is LGHNA, CDR2 YNFKEQ, per germline. This CDR3 is built from 14 residues. CDR3 loop: CASSPRTGGDTQYF. CDR3 nucleotide sequence: TGTGCCAGCAGCCCCCGGACAGGTGGGGATACGCAGTATTTT.

The chain couples TRBV5-4 to TRBJ1-2; perhaps TRBD1 as D (6 bases). There are 15 residues in the CDR3. Germline V lookup: CDR1 SGHNT, CDR2 YYREEE (reference sequence). V was trimmed by 2 bases and J by 6 bases, leaving 17 bases between them. CDR3 DNA: TGTGCCAGCAGCTTCCCAGGGGCGACCCTAGATGGCTACACCTTC. This codes for CASSFPGATLDGYTF.

The chain uses TRBV9 and TRBJ1-2; D is unresolved. In germline, CDR1 is SGDLS, CDR2 YYNGEE. V lost 2 bases and J lost 2, with 10 bases in between. This CDR3 has 14 residues. CDR3 DNA sequence: TGTGCCAGCAGCGTTGAGGGTTACAACTATGGCTACACCTTC. It is translated as CASSVEGYNYGYTF.

In this sample, this clone turned up a few times. The genes are TRBV6-1 and TRBJ2-1; 8 positions agree with TRBD2. V dropped 1 base and J dropped 4; count of bases not matched to a gene: 0. This CDR3 region has 14 residues. Looked up from germline, CDR1 is MNHNS and CDR2 is SASEGT. CDR3 sequence: CASSEERGYNEQFF. For the CDR3, the DNA is TGTGCCAGCAGTGAAGAGCGGGGGTACAATGAGCAGTTCTTC.

The rearrangement links TRBV15 to TRBJ1-2; D perhaps matches TRBD1 (5 bases). CDR1 is LNHNV and CDR2 is YYDKDF in the germline V gene (reference sequence). Trimming removed 0 bases from V and 7 bases from J, with 12 bases in between. This CDR3 comprises 14 residues. The CDR3: CATSRDWQGSGYTF. The CDR3 DNA follows: TGTGCCACCAGCAGAGATTGGCAGGGCTCTGGCTACACCTTC.